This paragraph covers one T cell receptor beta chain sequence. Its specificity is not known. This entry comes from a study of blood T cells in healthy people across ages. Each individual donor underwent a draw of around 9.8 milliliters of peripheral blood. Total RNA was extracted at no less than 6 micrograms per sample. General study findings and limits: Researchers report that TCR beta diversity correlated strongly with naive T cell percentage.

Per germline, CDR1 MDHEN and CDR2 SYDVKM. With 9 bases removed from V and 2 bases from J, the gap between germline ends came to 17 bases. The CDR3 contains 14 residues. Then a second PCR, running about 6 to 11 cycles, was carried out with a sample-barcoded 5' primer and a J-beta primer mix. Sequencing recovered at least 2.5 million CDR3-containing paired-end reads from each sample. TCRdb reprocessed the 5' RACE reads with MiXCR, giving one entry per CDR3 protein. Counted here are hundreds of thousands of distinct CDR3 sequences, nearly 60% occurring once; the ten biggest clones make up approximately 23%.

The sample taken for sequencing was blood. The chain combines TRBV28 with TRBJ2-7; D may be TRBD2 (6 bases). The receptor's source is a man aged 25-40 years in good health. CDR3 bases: TGTGCCAGTACCCTTTCTAGCGCCACCTACGAGCAGTACTTC. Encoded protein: CASTLSSATYEQYF. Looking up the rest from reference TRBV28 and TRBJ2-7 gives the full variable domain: DVKVTQSSRYLVKRTGEKVFLECVQDMDHENMFWYRQDPGLGLRLIYFSYDVKMKEKGDIPEGYSVSREKKERFSLILESASTNQTSMYLCASTLSSATYEQYFGPGTRLTVT.